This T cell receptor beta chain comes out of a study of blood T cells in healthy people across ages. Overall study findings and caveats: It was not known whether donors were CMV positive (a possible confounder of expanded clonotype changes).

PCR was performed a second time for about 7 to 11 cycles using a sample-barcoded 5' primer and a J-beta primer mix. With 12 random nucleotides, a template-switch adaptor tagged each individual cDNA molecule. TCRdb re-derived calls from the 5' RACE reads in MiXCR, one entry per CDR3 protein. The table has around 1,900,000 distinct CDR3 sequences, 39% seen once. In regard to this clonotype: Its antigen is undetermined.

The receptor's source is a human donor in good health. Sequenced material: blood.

The CDR3 region has the DNA TGTGCCATCAGTGATGACAGGGTGAGACTGTTTTTT. Protein product: CAISDDRVRLFF. The chain combines TRBV10-3 with TRBJ1-4; TRBD1 matches at 7 bases. This CDR3 is 12 amino acids long. Germline CDR1 ENHRY, CDR2 SYGVKD. With V trimmed by 3 bases and J by 13 bases, 5 bases remained unmatched.